This record covers a single T cell receptor (beta chain). TRB amplification used 250 ng of peripheral blood genomic DNA. One tube held mixed TRB-A and TRB-B primer pools for touch-down PCR. TCRdb reprocessed the multiplex PCR reads and reports one entry per CDR3 protein, with no DNA. This sample's table has 4,500 or so distinct CDR3 sequences. The CDR3 has 17 residues. Looked up from germline, CDR1 is MDHEN and CDR2 is SYDVKM. The data derive from a study of T cell clusters in autoimmune cytopenias. The sequenced sample consisted of peripheral blood. The TCR originated in a human donor with an autoimmune cytopenia or autoimmune hepatitis (not recorded which). The rearrangement joins TRBV28 to TRBJ2-2; lacking DNA, the TRBD2 call made by TCRdb goes unchecked. CDR3: CASSGLGGGGNTGELFF.